The clone carrying this T cell receptor beta chain appeared many times. Antigen specificity is unknown. The record originates from a study of CD8 T cells in ankylosing spondylitis. Study results and limitations: In ankylosing spondylitis blood, a motif of about eight highly homologous TCR beta variants appeared characteristic.

TCRdb used MiXCR to reprocess the 5' RACE reads, holding one entry per CDR3 protein. This sample has some 220,000 distinct CDR3 sequences, with 8% to 11% found just once. The sequencing input was blood, either unsorted or a sorted T cell fraction (not recorded which). The source is a male donor with ankylosing spondylitis or in good health (not recorded which).

This CDR3 is CASSQDGVLAEQFF. The DNA for the CDR3 is TGCGCCAGCAGCCAAGATGGGGTACTAGCGGAGCAGTTCTTC. The chain is built from TRBV4-1 and TRBJ2-1; 7 nucleotides agree with TRBD2. Germline CDR1 MGHRA, CDR2 YSYEKL. Trimming at V came to 0 bases and at J to 10 bases, leaving 6 bases not matched to a gene. The CDR3 is made up of 14 amino acids.